What follows are 26 T cell receptor beta chains derived from one specimen sequenced in a study of T cell changes during pregnancy in multiple sclerosis. Using immunoSEQ multiplex PCR, the repertoire was profiled, and TCRdb retains in-frame clones only, with some absent. The sample records some 39,000 clones, about 88% being singletons. The sample in question was CD8+ T cells from peripheral blood mononuclear cells, obtained in the first trimester of pregnancy. These receptors all come from a female donor with multiple sclerosis, enrolled in a pregnancy study.

This clone was seen more than once but under ten times. V usage is TRBV9 and J usage is TRBJ1-1, with 7 bases aligning to TRBD1. The germline gives CDR1 SGDLS, CDR2 YYNGEE. The CDR3 length is 15 residues. The V and J ends lost 4 bases and 1 base, in that order; junction bases with no gene match: 7. CDR3 sequence: CASSRRTGPNTEAFF. The CDR3 DNA reads TGTGCCAGCAGCAGAAGGACAGGACCGAACACTGAAGCTTTCTTT.

This clone was seen a single time. The gene calls are TRBV9 and TRBJ2-3, with D possibly TRBD2 on 5 matching bases. Trimming cost V 4 bases and J 1 base, with 16 bases left between them. Germline V gene data show CDR1 as SGDLS and CDR2 as YYNGEE. The CDR3 has 16 amino acids. The CDR3 coding sequence is TGTGCCAGCAGCCCGTCGGCCGGGGTGGGCACAGATACGCAGTATTTT. Translating gives CASSPSAGVGTDTQYF.

V is TRBV5-1 and J is TRBJ2-1, with 10 bases lining up with TRBD2. The CDR3 has 14 residues. Germline V gene data show CDR1 as SGHRS and CDR2 as YFSETQ. V was clipped by 5 bases and J by 7 bases; unmatched bases: 6. The CDR3 region is CASRSSGGLNEQFF. The CDR3 nucleotides are TGCGCCAGCAGGTCTAGCGGGGGCCTTAATGAGCAGTTCTTC.

The chain uses TRBV7-9 and TRBJ1-5, with a weak D call TRBD1 (5 bases). Looked up from germline, CDR1 is SEHNR and CDR2 is FQNEAQ (reference sequence). The CDR3 is made up of 14 amino acids. V lost 5 bases, J lost 3 bases, and 11 bases lay in between. The CDR3 region has the DNA TGTGCCAGCAGCCGAGACAGCCACAATCAGCCCCAGCATTTT. Amino acids: CASSRDSHNQPQHF.

This clone was detected only once. The chain employs TRBV9 and TRBJ2-5, with 8 bases identical to TRBD2. The V segment lost 4 bases and the J segment 4 bases; nucleotides outside the gene matches: 6. Germline V CDR1 and CDR2: SGDLS, YYNGEE. The CDR3 consists of 14 residues. The DNA of the CDR3 is TGTGCCAGCAGCCCGGGAGGGATGCTAGAGACCCAGTACTTC. Protein product: CASSPGGMLETQYF.

The CDR3 here is CASSLGSGNFAYNEQFF. CDR3 bases: TGCGCCAGCAGCTTGGGGAGCGGGAATTTCGCCTACAATGAGCAGTTCTTC. This chain links TRBV5-1 with TRBJ2-1; 7 bases are shared with TRBD2. The V segment lost 0 bases and the J segment 2 bases; nucleotides outside the gene matches: 8. Per the germline V gene, CDR1 is SGHRS and CDR2 is YFSETQ. The length of the CDR3 is 17 residues.

This rearrangement joins TRBV5-6 to TRBJ1-1; 10 bases match TRBD1. Germline-derived CDR1 and CDR2 are SGHDT and YYEEEE. Trimming at V came to 5 bases and at J to 4 bases, leaving 5 bases not matched to a gene. CDR3 length equals 14 residues. This CDR3 reads CASRHGTGVTEAFF. CDR3 DNA: TGTGCCAGCAGACACGGGACAGGGGTCACTGAAGCTTTCTTT.

In DNA, the CDR3 is TGTGCCACCAGCAGAGATAAGGAACAGGAAATCTACGAGCAGTACTTC. This encodes CATSRDKEQEIYEQYF. This sequence joins TRBV15 and TRBJ2-7; the D gene is possibly TRBD1 (5 bases). Germline CDR1 and CDR2: LNHNV and YYDKDF (reference sequence). V was trimmed by 0 bases and J by 3 bases, leaving 15 bases between them. This CDR3 has 16 residues.

V is TRBV27 and J is TRBJ2-1; D unclear. The CDR3 is 16 amino acids. Trimming took 5 bases from V and 0 from J, leaving 14 bases between them. Germline lookup yields CDR1 MNHEY and CDR2 SMNVEV (reference sequence). The CDR3 region has the DNA TGTGCCAGCAGTCCAGACTGGCGGAGCTCCTACAATGAGCAGTTCTTC. Translation gives CASSPDWRSSYNEQFF.

This clone appeared a few times. The J gene is TRBJ1-3, the V gene TRBV10-3; 10 nucleotides align to TRBD1. The junction had 9 bases not matched to a gene; V was cut back by 3 bases and J by 4 bases. Germline loops: CDR1 ENHRY, CDR2 SYGVKD. CDR3 size: 17 residues. In DNA form, the CDR3 reads TGTGCCATCAGTGACCGGGGGGACAGGGGCCAAGGAAACACCATATATTTT. Protein product: CAISDRGDRGQGNTIYF.

The chain employs TRBV9 and TRBJ1-2; 7 positions match TRBD1. This CDR3 region has 15 residues. Germline assignment: CDR1 SGDLS and CDR2 YYNGEE. V was pared by 3 bases and J by 3 bases, with 8 bases of the junction left unmatched. This chain's CDR3 is CASSDPTGPYYGYTF. CDR3 bases: TGTGCCAGCAGCGACCCGACAGGGCCCTACTATGGCTACACCTTC.

The V and J genes are TRBV29-1 and TRBJ1-1; D is undetermined. The CDR3 spans 12 residues. Trimming took 4 bases from V and 6 from J, leaving 12 bases between them. CDR1 is SQVTM and CDR2 is ANQGSEA in the germline V gene. The DNA for the CDR3 is TGCAGCGTTGTGTCTTGGGGAGCTGAAGCTTTCTTT. Translation: CSVVSWGAEAFF.

The CDR3, as DNA: TGTGCCATCAGTGAGGGACTAGCGGGGGGGCCCTACAATGAGCAGTTCTTC. Translation: CAISEGLAGGPYNEQFF. The chain combines TRBV10-3 with TRBJ2-1; 15 bases line up with TRBD2. Germline V CDR1 and CDR2: ENHRY, SYGVKD. This CDR3 comprises 17 residues. V dropped 2 bases and J dropped 2; count of bases not matched to a gene: 1.

The V gene is TRBV7-8, the J gene TRBJ1-2; 8 nucleotides align to TRBD1. This CDR3 has 16 residues. V lost 1 base and J lost 4; bases outside the gene matches: 8. The germline CDR1 and CDR2 sequences are SGHVS and FQNEAQ. CDR3: CASSLEGQASLYGYTF. For the CDR3, the DNA is TGTGCCAGCAGCTTAGAGGGACAGGCTTCGCTCTATGGCTACACCTTC.

About this clone itself: Additional DNA sequences in this sample encode the identical CDR3. V gene TRBV7-6 combines with J gene TRBJ2-3; 14 bases align to TRBD2. CDR1 is SGHVS, CDR2 FNYEAQ, per germline. V was clipped by 5 bases and J by 2 bases; unmatched bases: 6. There are 17 residues in the CDR3. The CDR3 coding sequence is TGTGCCAGCAGCACCCGGACTAGCGGGGGGTACACAGATACGCAGTATTTT. It specifies CASSTRTSGGYTDTQYF.

This clone was seen a single time. This chain links TRBV9 with TRBJ2-5; tentative D call: TRBD2 (5 bases). CDR3 size: 13 residues. V was clipped by 2 bases and J by 5 bases, with 10 bases between them. Germline V lookup: CDR1 SGDLS, CDR2 YYNGEE. The CDR3 DNA sequence: TGTGCCAGCAGCGTTCGGGGAGCGGAGACCCAGTACTTC. Amino acids: CASSVRGAETQYF.

The V and J genes are TRBV10-3 and TRBJ2-6; 8 bases align to TRBD2. CDR3 length: 16 amino acids. Germline CDR1 and CDR2: ENHRY and SYGVKD. The V gene end was trimmed by 2 bases and the J gene end by 0 bases; junction bases not matched to a gene: 0. The CDR3 bases are TGTGCCATCAGTGAGCGGGGGGGCTCTGGGGCCAACGTCCTGACTTTC. It encodes CAISERGGSGANVLTF.

The V call is TRBV5-6, the J call TRBJ2-7; D is uncertain. The CDR3 length is 12 residues. Trimming cost V 0 bases and J 6 bases, with 7 bases left between them. Germline values: CDR1 SGHDT, CDR2 YYEEEE. CDR3 nucleotides: TGTGCCAGCAGCTTGGCCGGTTCCGAGCAGTACTTC. Its protein is CASSLAGSEQYF.

This chain uses TRBV29-1 with TRBJ2-3; D might be TRBD1 (7 bases). The V and J ends lost 1 base and 2 bases respectively, with 13 bases between them. The CDR3 length is 15 residues. In germline, CDR1 is SQVTM, CDR2 ANQGSEA. CDR3 sequence reads: CSVEGGTALTDTQYF. For the CDR3, the DNA is TGCAGCGTTGAAGGCGGGACAGCCCTCACAGATACGCAGTATTTT.

The sample holds a few counts of this clone. The rearrangement links TRBV6-5 to TRBJ1-5, with TRBD1 matching over 8 bases. The CDR3 length is 15 residues. Germline CDR1 and CDR2: MNHEY and SVGAGI. V gave up 4 bases and J gave up 4 bases; unmatched junction bases: 6. As DNA, the CDR3 is TGTGCCAGCAGTTCCTACAGGGGGGGTAATCAGCCCCAGCATTTT. This gives the protein CASSSYRGGNQPQHF.

This clone has a handful of counts. This rearrangement joins TRBV10-3 to TRBJ1-3; 9 bases align to TRBD1. The V segment lost 3 bases and the J segment 8 bases; nucleotides outside the gene matches: 11. The CDR3 is made up of 16 amino acids. Germline CDR1 ENHRY, CDR2 SYGVKD. The CDR3 loop is CAISDEPGQGRDTIYF. The CDR3 bases are TGTGCCATCAGTGACGAACCGGGACAGGGTAGGGACACCATATATTTT.

This clone was counted once. V usage is TRBV2 and J usage is TRBJ2-3, with a possible D match to TRBD1 (5 bases). Trimming pared 8 bases from V and 2 bases from J, leaving 11 bases between. The CDR3 runs to 13 residues. The germline gives CDR1 SNHLY, CDR2 FYNNEI. The CDR3 DNA reads as TGTGCCAGCTATGACAGCTACACAGATACGCAGTATTTT. Translating it yields CASYDSYTDTQYF.

This chain links TRBV7-9 with TRBJ1-1; D not resolved. Germline V gene data show CDR1 as SEHNR and CDR2 as FQNEAQ (reference sequence). The ends were cut back, 5 bases at V and 4 bases at J, with 8 bases in the middle. The CDR3 is 12 residues long. In nucleotides, the CDR3 is TGTGCCAGCAGCCTGCCGGGCACTGAAGCTTTCTTT. Residues: CASSLPGTEAFF.

This clone was detected once. CDR3 residues: CASSQEGLNEQFF. CDR3 coding DNA: TGCGCCAGCAGCCAAGAGGGACTCAATGAGCAGTTCTTC. J is TRBJ2-1 and V is TRBV4-1; D might be TRBD2 (6 bases). The CDR3 loop spans 13 amino acids. V gave up 0 bases and J gave up 6 bases, with 6 bases separating them. The V gene's germline CDR1 is MGHRA and CDR2 YSYEKL.

This chain links TRBV10-3 with TRBJ2-7, with 8 bases matching TRBD1. This CDR3 has 13 residues. The V gene end was trimmed by 6 bases and the J gene end by 3 bases; junction bases not matched to a gene: 4. Germline CDR1 ENHRY, CDR2 SYGVKD. For the CDR3, the DNA is TGTGCCATCAGCCGGACAGGGAACTACGAGCAGTACTTC. It codes for CAISRTGNYEQYF.

The rearrangement links TRBV4-3 to TRBJ2-7; 7 positions agree with TRBD1. Losses at the gene ends were 1 base for V and 1 base for J; bases not matched to a gene: 4. Germline lookup yields CDR1 LGHNA and CDR2 YSLEER. The length of the CDR3 is 15 residues. The CDR3 region is CASSQGLDRSYEQYF. The CDR3 DNA follows: TGCGCCAGCAGCCAAGGATTGGACAGGTCCTACGAGCAGTACTTC.